This TCR beta chain was recovered during a study of CD8+ T cells in alopecia areata. Study-wide background: Treated patients were given 5 to 10 mg oral tofacitinib twice daily. Study-level findings and limits: It was observed that many expanded lesional clones persisted in scalp and blood during tofacitinib. When scalp samples are sequenced, resident alphabeta T cells of normal skin are also captured. Among the 100 top clones, expanded CD8+ clones, like scalp clonality, were significantly decreased by tofacitinib.

Treatment reported: oral pan-JAK inhibitor, 5-10 mg twice daily. The V gene lost 4 bases and the J gene lost 1 base, with 5 bases spanning the gap. Germline values: CDR1 SQVTM, CDR2 ANQGSEA. This CDR3 is 12 amino acids long. Sequencing templates came from extracted RNA that was reverse transcribed into cDNA. The assay was immunoSEQ multiplex PCR, and TCRdb's table has in-frame clones only and misses some. Seen here are under 130,000 clones, 86% observed once, and the top ten hold 11%. A note on this clone: The antigen is not known.

This clonotype was obtained from a human donor with alopecia areata. V is TRBV29-1 and J is TRBJ1-5, with no clear D. The sequenced sample was CD8+ T cells sorted from blood, obtained at roughly week 30, from a patient treated with tofacitinib. This chain's CDR3 is CSVGESNQPQHF. CDR3 sequence (DNA): TGCAGCGTTGGTGAGAGCAATCAGCCCCAGCATTTT.